The 3 T cell receptor beta chains below all came from one sample that was sequenced in a study of blood T cell repertoires in COVID-19. Assay used: immunoSEQ multiplex PCR; TCRdb lists only in-frame clones, some missing. This repertoire shows about 260,000 clones, 86% found once; its top ten account for approximately 9.4%. Sequenced material: peripheral blood. The receptors were gathered from a man aged 35-49 years who had recovered from COVID-19.

This chain joins TRBV7-9 and TRBJ2-2, with TRBD1 matching over 9 bases. Germline V gene lookup returns CDR1 SEHNR and CDR2 FQNEAQ (reference sequence). The ends lost 1 base at V and 4 bases at J; junction bases unmatched: 4. This CDR3 has 16 residues. The CDR3 loop reads CASSLGVTGGTGELFF. The CDR3 DNA reads TGTGCCAGCAGCTTAGGTGTGACAGGGGGCACCGGGGAGCTGTTTTTT. Using reference TRBV7-9 and TRBJ2-2 for the parts outside the CDR3, the full variable domain is DTGVSQNPRHKITKRGQNVTFRCDPISEHNRLYWYRQTLGQGPEFLTYFQNEAQLEKSRLLSDRFSAERPKGSFSTLEIQRTEQGDSAMYLCASSLGVTGGTGELFFGEGSRLTVL.

This clone was seen only once. This chain links TRBV5-8 with TRBJ1-6; 9 positions agree with TRBD1. Germline V gene sequence: CDR1 SGHTS, CDR2 YDEGEE. CDR3 length equals 15 residues. The junction had 5 bases not matched to a gene; V was cut back by 5 bases and J by 5 bases. This CDR3 is CASRTGTGHNSPLHF. CDR3 sequence (DNA): TGTGCCAGCAGGACCGGGACAGGGCATAATTCACCCCTCCACTTT. Full variable domain (outside the CDR3, taken from reference TRBV5-8 and TRBJ1-6): EAGVTQSPTHLIKTRGQQATLRCSPISGHTSVYWYQQALGLGLQFLLWYDEGEERNRGNFPPRFSGRQFPNYSSELNVNALELEDSALYLCASRTGTGHNSPLHFGNGTRLTVT.

This clone has a handful of counts. The chain uses TRBV6-1 and TRBJ2-3; the D gene is possibly TRBD2 (5 bases). This CDR3 spans 15 amino acids. The germline CDR1 and CDR2 sequences are MNHNS and SASEGT. With 3 bases removed from V and 2 bases from J, the gap between germline ends came to 12 bases. CDR3 amino acids: CASSERVGITDTQYF. CDR3 DNA: TGTGCCAGCAGTGAGCGGGTGGGGATCACAGATACGCAGTATTTT.